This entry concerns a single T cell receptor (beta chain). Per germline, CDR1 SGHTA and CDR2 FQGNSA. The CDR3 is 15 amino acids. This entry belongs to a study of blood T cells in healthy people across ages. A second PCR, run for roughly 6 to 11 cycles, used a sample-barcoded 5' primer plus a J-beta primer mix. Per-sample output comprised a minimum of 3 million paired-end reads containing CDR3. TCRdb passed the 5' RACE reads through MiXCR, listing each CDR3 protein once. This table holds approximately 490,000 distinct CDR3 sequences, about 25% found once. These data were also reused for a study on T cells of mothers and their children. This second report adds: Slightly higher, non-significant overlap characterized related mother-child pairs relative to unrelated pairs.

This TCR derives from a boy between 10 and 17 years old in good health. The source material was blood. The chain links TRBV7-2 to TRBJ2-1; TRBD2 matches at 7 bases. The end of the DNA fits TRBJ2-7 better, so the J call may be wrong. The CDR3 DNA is TGTGCCAGCAGCTTAGATCGTGTGGGGGGGATGGAGCAGTACTTC. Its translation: CASSLDRVGGMEQYF.